Sequencing of this TCR beta chain was carried out in a study of vaccination and CD4 T cells after COVID-19. Overall study context: The convalescent group had six males, four females, seven Caucasians, two Asians, one multiracial. Blood was drawn a median around 70 days post second dose, range 14 to 241. A vaccine, either BNT162b2 or mRNA-1273, was given to participants in two doses.

An Oncomine TCR Beta short-read assay was used to sequence the DNA from cultured CD4+ T cells. A single record per CDR3 protein comes from TCRdb applying MiXCR to the PCR reads. The sample has 10,000 to 15,000 distinct CDR3 sequences; 62% are singletons. V lost 5 bases, J lost 2 bases, and 13 bases lay in between. Germline V lookup: CDR1 KGHDR, CDR2 SFDVKD. This CDR3 has 15 residues. This clonotype was picked up a small number of times. Its matching antigen is unknown. Indicated treatment: roughly ten-day PBMC culture with coronavirus spike peptide pools or control peptides (ViraFEST assay). Replacement of half the medium with fresh IL-2 medium took place on days 3 and 7.

Source material: CD4+ T cells from blood, cultured in vitro. The sequence derives from a human donor who had recovered from COVID-19. The chain is built from TRBV24-1 and TRBJ2-3, with D tentatively TRBD2 (6 bases). The CDR3 is CATSGAGGYTDTQYF. CDR3 sequence (DNA): TGTGCCACCAGTGGGGCAGGAGGGTACACAGATACGCAGTATTTT.